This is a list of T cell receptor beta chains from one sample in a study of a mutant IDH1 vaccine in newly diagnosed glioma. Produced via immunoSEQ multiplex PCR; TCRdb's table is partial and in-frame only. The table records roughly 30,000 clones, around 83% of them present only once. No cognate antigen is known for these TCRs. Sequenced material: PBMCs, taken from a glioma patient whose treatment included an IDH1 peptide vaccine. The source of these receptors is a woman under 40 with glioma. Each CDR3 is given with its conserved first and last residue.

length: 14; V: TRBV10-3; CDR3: CAISMGRYSYEQYF
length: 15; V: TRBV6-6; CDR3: CASSYLADSNQPQHF
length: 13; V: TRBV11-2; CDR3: CASSPRPGDGYTF
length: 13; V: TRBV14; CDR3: CASSRNIREKLFF
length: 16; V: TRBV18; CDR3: CASSPLLTRDIYGYTF
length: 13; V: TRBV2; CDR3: CASSDDINQPQHF
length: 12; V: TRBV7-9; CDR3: CASSPRPTEAFF
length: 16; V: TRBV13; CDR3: CASSSDRGLLNTEAFF
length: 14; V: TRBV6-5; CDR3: CASTLQGGGKGYTF
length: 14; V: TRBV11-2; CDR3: CASTRLGSYNEQFF
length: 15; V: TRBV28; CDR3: CASNSPGRRNSPLHF
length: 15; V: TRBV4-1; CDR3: CASSQGGGGRYGYTF
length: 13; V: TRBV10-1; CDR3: CASSGSSAETQYF
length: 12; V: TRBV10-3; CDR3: CATSPYGSEQFF
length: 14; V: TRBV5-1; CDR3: CASSFGQLTYEQYF
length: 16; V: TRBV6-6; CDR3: CASSGSRDRGHWELFF
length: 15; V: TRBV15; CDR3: CATSRASGQNTEAFF
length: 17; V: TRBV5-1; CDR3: CASTLVRTGDWYNEQFF
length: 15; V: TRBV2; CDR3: CASHVTGAGVDGYTF
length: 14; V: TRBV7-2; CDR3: CASSHGTGNTEAFF
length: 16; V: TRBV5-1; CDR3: CASSLGDRTSGNTIYF
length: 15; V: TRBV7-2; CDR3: CASSPRTSANYGYTF
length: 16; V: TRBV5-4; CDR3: CASSSPQTGPINGYTF
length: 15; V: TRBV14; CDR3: CASSPTWGPNTEAFF
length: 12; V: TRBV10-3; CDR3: CASRTDQETQYF
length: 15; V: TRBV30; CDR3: CAWSGGSANTGELFF
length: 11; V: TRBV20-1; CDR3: CSASLAVEQYF
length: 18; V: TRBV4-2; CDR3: CASSQDRSNRGLENIQYF
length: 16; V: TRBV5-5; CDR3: CASSLESRLKTGEQYF
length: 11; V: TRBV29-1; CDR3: CSVGQNTEAFF
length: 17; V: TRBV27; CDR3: CASSSGQGARSNYGYTF
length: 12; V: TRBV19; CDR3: CATQGRNYGYTF
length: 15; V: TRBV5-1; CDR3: CASSPGGMVNTEAFF
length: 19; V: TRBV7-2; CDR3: CASGVVPPGLAGGRTEQFF
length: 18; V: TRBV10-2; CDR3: CASSPGTSGGWPLNEQFF
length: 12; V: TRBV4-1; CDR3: CASSHIGGGYTF
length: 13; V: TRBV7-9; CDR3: CASSFSADTEAFF
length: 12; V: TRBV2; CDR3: CASRELDNEQFF
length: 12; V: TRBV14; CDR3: CASSARTPEQYF
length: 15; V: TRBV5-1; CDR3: CASSLAGATQETQYF